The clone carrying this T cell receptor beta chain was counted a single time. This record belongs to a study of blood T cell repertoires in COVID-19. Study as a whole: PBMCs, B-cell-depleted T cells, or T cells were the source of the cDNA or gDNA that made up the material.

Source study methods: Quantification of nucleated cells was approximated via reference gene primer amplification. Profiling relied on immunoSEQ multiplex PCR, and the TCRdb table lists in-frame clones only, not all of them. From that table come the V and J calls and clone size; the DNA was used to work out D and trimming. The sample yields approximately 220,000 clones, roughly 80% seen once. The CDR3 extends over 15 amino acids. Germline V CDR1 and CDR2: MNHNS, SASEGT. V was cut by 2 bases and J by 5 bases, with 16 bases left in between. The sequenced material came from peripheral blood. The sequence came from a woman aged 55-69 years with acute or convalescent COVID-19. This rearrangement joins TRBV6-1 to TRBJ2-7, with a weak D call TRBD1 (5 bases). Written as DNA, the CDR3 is TGTGCCAGCAGTGAATGGGGCCCTCCGAGGAACGAGCAGTACTTC. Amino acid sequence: CASSEWGPPRNEQYF.